These 15 T cell receptor beta chains came from one sample sequenced in a study of blood T cells in healthy people across ages. Sample-barcoded 5' priming and a J-beta primer mix drove a second PCR of roughly 7 to 11 cycles. From the 5' RACE reads, TCRdb called clonotypes with MiXCR, one entry per CDR3 protein. The table includes roughly 800,000 distinct CDR3 sequences, over 45% detected once. The sequenced sample consisted of blood. The origin of the receptors is a man between 25 and 39 years old in good health.

This clonotype has more than one count but fewer than ten. In DNA, the CDR3 is TGTGCCACCAGCAGGAGGGGCGGGCTGTACAATGAGCAGTTCTTC. Its protein product is CATSRRGGLYNEQFF. The chain employs TRBV15 and TRBJ2-1, with D perhaps assigned TRBD1 or TRBD2 (5 bases each). CDR1 and CDR2 from the germline V gene are LNHNV and YYDKDF (reference sequence). This CDR3 has 15 amino acids. Trimming stripped 3 bases from V and 4 bases from J, with 13 bases between.

This clonotype was seen more than once but under ten times. CDR3 in amino acids: CSALRGTYEQYF. As DNA, the CDR3 is TGCAGTGCCCTCAGGGGTACCTACGAGCAGTACTTC. J is TRBJ2-7 and V is TRBV20-1; D is possibly TRBD1 (6 bases). Germline V CDR1 and CDR2: DFQATT, SNEGSKA (reference sequence). The V gene lost 6 bases and the J gene lost 2 bases, with 11 bases spanning the gap. The CDR3 covers 12 residues.

This chain's CDR3 is CSGGEQGAPDTQYF. The DNA of the CDR3 is TGCAGCGGGGGAGAGCAAGGTGCGCCAGATACGCAGTATTTT. The chain couples TRBV29-1 to TRBJ2-3; possibly TRBD2 for D (5 bases). Trimming took 7 bases from V and 4 from J, leaving 18 bases between them. The CDR3 has 14 residues. Per germline, CDR1 SQVTM and CDR2 ANQGSEA.

The chain couples TRBV6-5 to TRBJ1-1, with D perhaps matching TRBD1 (6 bases). Looked up from germline, CDR1 is MNHEY and CDR2 is SVGAGI. This CDR3 is 15 amino acids long. Between the trimmed V and J ends, which lost 0 bases and 5 bases, there was a span of 13 bases. The CDR3 DNA reads as TGTGCCAGCAGTTACTCGGGCCCTCAGGGGACTGAAGCTTTCTTT. As protein: CASSYSGPQGTEAFF.

This chain connects TRBV28 to TRBJ1-2; tentatively, D is TRBD1 (5 bases). Deletions cut 4 bases from V and 3 bases from J, with 18 bases between. CDR1 MDHEN and CDR2 SYDVKM come from the germline V gene. CDR3 length equals 16 residues. The CDR3 loop is CASSYSSRGTYYGYTF. CDR3 sequence (DNA): TGTGCCAGCAGTTACTCCTCCCGGGGGACCTACTATGGCTACACCTTC.

V usage is TRBV5-4 and J usage is TRBJ2-5; 7 bases align to TRBD1. Germline CDR1 SGHNT, CDR2 YYREEE (reference sequence). This CDR3 region has 14 residues. The junction had 6 bases not matched to a gene; V was cut back by 3 bases and J by 4 bases. The CDR3 DNA follows: TGTGCCAGCAGCTCCCCCACAGGGGCAGAGACCCAGTACTTC. Translated, it gives CASSSPTGAETQYF.

The chain uses TRBV6-2 or TRBV6-3 and TRBJ2-5; D is undetermined. Germline V gene data show CDR1 as MNHEY and CDR2 as SVGEGT. This CDR3 region has 14 residues. The ends were cut back, 0 bases at V and 0 bases at J, with 5 bases in the middle. The CDR3 DNA reads as TGTGCCAGCAGTTACTCCTGGTACCAAGAGACCCAGTACTTC. Its translation is CASSYSWYQETQYF.

This chain joins TRBV11-2 and TRBJ1-2; D perhaps matches TRBD1 (6 bases). Germline-derived CDR1 and CDR2 are SGHAT and FQNNGV. Trimming stripped 0 bases from V and 7 bases from J, with 18 bases between. The CDR3 is 16 residues long. In DNA form, the CDR3 reads TGTGCCAGCAGCTTAGATCCACGGAGACAGGCGGGTGGCTACACCTTC. It codes for CASSLDPRRQAGGYTF.

J is TRBJ1-1 and V is TRBV20-1, with 9 bases matching TRBD1. CDR1 and CDR2 from the germline V gene are DFQATT and SNEGSKA (reference sequence). The junction had 0 bases not matched to a gene; V was cut back by 3 bases and J by 1 base. The CDR3 sequence is 13 residues long. The CDR3 protein is CSARDRGNTEAFF. Written as DNA, the CDR3 is TGCAGTGCTAGGGACAGGGGGAACACTGAAGCTTTCTTT.

The chain uses TRBV3-1 and TRBJ2-4, with D perhaps TRBD1 or TRBD2 (5 bases each). Germline assignment: CDR1 LGHDT and CDR2 YNNKEL (reference sequence). Trimming shortened V by 5 bases and J by 7 bases, and 15 bases separated the two germline ends. This CDR3 comprises 14 residues. The CDR3 is CASSSVGGLNIQYF. The CDR3 region has the DNA TGTGCCAGCAGCTCAGTTGGGGGTTTGAACATTCAGTACTTC.

The genes are TRBV9 and TRBJ2-1; D is unclear. Germline loops: CDR1 SGDLS, CDR2 YYNGEE. The CDR3 runs 12 residues. Deletions cut 3 bases from V and 12 bases from J, with 13 bases between. The CDR3 reads CASSADSFGQFF. Written as DNA, the CDR3 is TGTGCCAGCAGCGCCGACTCGTTCGGGCAGTTCTTC. Based on the CDR3 plus reference TRBV9 and TRBJ2-1, the full variable domain is DSGVTQTPKHLITATGQRVTLRCSPRSGDLSVYWYQQSLDQGLQFLIQYYNGEERAKGNILERFSAQQFPDLHSELNLSSLELGDSALYFCASSADSFGQFFGPGTRLTVL.

The J gene is TRBJ2-6, the V gene TRBV4-3; 9 bases map to TRBD1. The V and J ends lost 8 bases and 2 bases, in that order; junction bases with no gene match: 1. Germline-derived CDR1 and CDR2 are LGHNA and YSLEER. The CDR3 is made up of 14 amino acids. CDR3: CASGDRAGANVLTF. Here the CDR3 DNA reads TGCGCCAGCGGGGACAGGGCTGGGGCCAACGTCCTGACTTTC.

This clonotype has only one observation. One end of the junction is discordant with germline, which a read error may explain. The J gene is TRBJ2-3, the V gene TRBV12-3 or TRBV12-4; 9 bases align to TRBD2. The CDR3 is made up of 15 amino acids. This chain's CDR3 is CTSSSLAGVPDTQYF. The CDR3 nucleotides read TGTACCAGCAGTTCCTTAGCGGGGGTGCCAGATACGCAGTATTTT.

This rearrangement joins TRBV25-1 to TRBJ1-5; TRBD1 aligns across 9 bases. J gave up 3 bases and V 4 bases, and 7 bases lay outside the gene matches. The CDR3 has 16 amino acids. CDR1 and CDR2 from the germline V gene are MGHDK and SYGVNS. CDR3: CASSARGTGSNQPQHF. The CDR3 nucleotides are TGTGCCAGCAGTGCTCGAGGGACAGGGTCCAATCAGCCCCAGCATTTT.

The V gene is TRBV7-2, the J gene TRBJ2-7; 12 bases line up with TRBD2. This CDR3 is 16 amino acids long. Germline V gene sequence: CDR1 SGHTA, CDR2 FQGNSA. V shed 6 bases, J shed 2 bases, and the junction held 8 bases outside the gene matches. The CDR3 sequence is CASSPRGLAGTYEQYF. Written as DNA, the CDR3 is TGTGCCAGCAGTCCACGCGGACTAGCGGGGACCTACGAGCAGTACTTC.